Sequencing of this T cell receptor (beta chain) was carried out in a study of neurological immune-mediated disorders. This clonotype has at least ten counts. Its target is unknown. Overall study findings and caveats: In HTLV-1-associated myelopathy, TCR clonal expansion was greatest, whereas multiple sclerosis had the least, falling below healthy controls.

V trimming: 2 bases; J trimming: 6 bases; junction bases outside the gene matches: 11. Germline V gives CDR1 SGHDN, CDR2 FVKESK. The CDR3 runs to 16 residues. The time point: longitudinal time-point 2. Unsorted libraries were prepared from 2 million PBMCs that had been stored at -80 C. TCRdb processed the 5' RACE reads anew with MiXCR; each CDR3 protein has one entry. The sample records approximately 89,000 distinct CDR3 sequences, less than 15% being singletons. This clonotype was obtained from a female donor with HTLV-1-associated myelopathy (HAM/TSP). What was sequenced was PBMCs. The chain links TRBV14 to TRBJ1-2, with 8 positions matching TRBD1. Here the CDR3 DNA reads TGTGCCAGCAGCCAACGACTGGACAGGGCCGGGCATGGCTACACCTTC. As protein: CASSQRLDRAGHGYTF.